The T cell receptor (beta chain) under discussion was sequenced for a study of shared clonotypes between healthy human individuals. Study-wide background: Each donor's CD4 naive and CD4 memory cells filled three plates apiece, CD8 naive two, and CD8 memory one. General observations from the study: Sampling covered blood only; tissue repertoires likely differ.

On this clone itself: The antigen is unknown.

The material for each subset, its genomic DNA, was split evenly across several immunoSEQ plates. Clones were read by immunoSEQ multiplex PCR, and TCRdb kept only the in-frame ones, dropping some. The table records about 2.2 million clones, about 94% of them present only once. CDR1 is SGDLS and CDR2 is YYNGEE in the germline V gene. This CDR3 has 14 amino acids. V was pared by 4 bases and J by 8 bases, with 15 bases between. Naivety among CD8 cells was defined by CD45RO negativity and positive CCR7 selection, thereby excluding terminally differentiated effector memory CD45RA+ cells. Everyone who donated was a Caucasian adult who lived in Nashville, Tennessee.

The TCR sequence derives from a man younger than 30 in good health. Some clones in this sample may be carry-over from other donors' samples. The sample was naive CD8+ T cells from PBMCs. The rearrangement links TRBV9 to TRBJ1-4; D is perhaps TRBD1 (6 bases). In nucleotides, the CDR3 is TGTGCCAGCAGCCCACAGGGTAGCCGGGAAAAACTGTTTTTT. Amino acids: CASSPQGSREKLFF.